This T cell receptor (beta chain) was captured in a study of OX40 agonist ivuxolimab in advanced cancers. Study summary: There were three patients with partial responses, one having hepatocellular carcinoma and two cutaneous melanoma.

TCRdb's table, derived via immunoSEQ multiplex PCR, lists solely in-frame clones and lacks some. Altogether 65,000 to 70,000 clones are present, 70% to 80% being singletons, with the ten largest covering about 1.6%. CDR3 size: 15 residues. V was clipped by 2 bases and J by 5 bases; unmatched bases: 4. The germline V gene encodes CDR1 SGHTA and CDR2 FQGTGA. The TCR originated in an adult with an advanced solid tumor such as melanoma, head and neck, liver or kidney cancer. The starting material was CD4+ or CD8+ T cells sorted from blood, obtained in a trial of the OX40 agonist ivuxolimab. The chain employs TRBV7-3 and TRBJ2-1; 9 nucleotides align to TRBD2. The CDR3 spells CASSLRLAENNEQFF. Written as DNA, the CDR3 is TGTGCCAGCAGCTTACGACTAGCGGAGAACAATGAGCAGTTCTTC.